The sequence of this TCR beta chain was determined in a study of cytomegalovirus exposure and HLA in healthy donors. Germline CDR1 reads SGHRS; CDR2 reads YFSETQ. This CDR3 spans 16 amino acids. The V and J ends lost 0 bases and 1 base respectively, with 12 bases between them. Libraries were prepared by immunoSEQ multiplex PCR; TCRdb keeps only in-frame clonotypes and omits some of them. The sample lists roughly 150,000 clones, less than 90% seen once, with 3% to 3.5% in the top ten. V is TRBV5-1 and J is TRBJ2-3, with TRBD2 as a possible D gene (6 bases). The sequencing input was PBMCs. The origin of this receptor is a woman under 30 in good health and CMV-seropositive. CDR3 sequence (DNA): TGCGCCAGCAGCTTGGTGCAAACGGGAGGCACAGATACGCAGTATTTT. Translating it yields CASSLVQTGGTDTQYF.